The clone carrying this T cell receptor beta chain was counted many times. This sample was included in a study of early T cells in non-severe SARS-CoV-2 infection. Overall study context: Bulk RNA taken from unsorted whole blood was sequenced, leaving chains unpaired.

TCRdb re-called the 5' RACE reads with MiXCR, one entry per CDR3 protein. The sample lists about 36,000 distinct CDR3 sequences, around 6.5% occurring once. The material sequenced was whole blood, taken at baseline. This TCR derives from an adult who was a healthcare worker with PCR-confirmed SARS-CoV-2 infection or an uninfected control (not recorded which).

CDR3 nucleotides: TGTGCCAGCAGTTTACAGGGGAACTATGGCTACACCTTC. Amino acid sequence: CASSLQGNYGYTF. The rearrangement links TRBV27 to TRBJ1-2, with D possibly TRBD1 on 6 matching bases. CDR3 length equals 13 residues. V was clipped by 2 bases and J by 2 bases, with 6 bases between them. Germline loops: CDR1 MNHEY, CDR2 SMNVEV (reference sequence).